Listed here are 28 T cell receptor beta chains from one sample, sequenced in a study of cytomegalovirus exposure and HLA in healthy donors. In the PCR, 60 Vbeta and 13 Jbeta primers were used. Using immunoSEQ multiplex PCR, the repertoire was profiled, and TCRdb retains in-frame clones only, with some absent. The sample yields about 160,000 clones, more than 60% seen once. The specimen was PBMCs. The receptors shown here come from a woman aged 40 to 50 in good health and CMV-seropositive.

The chain has TRBV2 and TRBJ2-3; D gene unclear. CDR3 length equals 12 residues. With 7 bases removed from V and 0 bases from J, the gap between germline ends came to 5 bases. Germline values: CDR1 SNHLY, CDR2 FYNNEI. CDR3 in DNA: TGTGCCAGCAAGAGTAGCACAGATACGCAGTATTTT. It yields the protein CASKSSTDTQYF.

The CDR3 region is CASRKTGGEQYF. DNA for the CDR3: TGTGCCAGCAGGAAAACAGGGGGGGAGCAGTACTTC. The chain carries TRBV6-5 and TRBJ2-7; TRBD1 matches at 8 bases. The CDR3 runs 12 residues. In germline, CDR1 is MNHEY, CDR2 SVGAGI. V gave up 6 bases and J gave up 7 bases; unmatched junction bases: 5.

The gene calls are TRBV5-4 and TRBJ1-1, with a possible D match to TRBD1 (5 bases). This CDR3 region has 14 residues. Germline V gene sequence: CDR1 SGHNT, CDR2 YYREEE (reference sequence). V was shortened by 2 bases and J by 1 base, with 9 bases between the two germline ends. The CDR3 DNA reads as TGTGCCAGCAGCTTTGTGGACAAGAACACTGAAGCTTTCTTT. It translates to CASSFVDKNTEAFF.

This clone was recorded a few times. Germline is not matched at one junction end, which may reflect a read error. V gene TRBV7-3 combines with J gene TRBJ2-6; 11 bases line up with TRBD2. The length of the CDR3 is 18 residues. Germline V gene sequence: CDR1 SGHTA, CDR2 FQGTGA. In nucleotides, the CDR3 is TGTGCCAGCAGCTTCACTAGCGGGGGATCGGGGGGGGCCAACGGCCTGACTTTC. It translates to CASSFTSGGSGGANGLTF.

The V call is TRBV6-6, the J call TRBJ2-2; D gene ambiguous. The germline CDR1 and CDR2 sequences are MNHNY and SVGAGI (reference sequence). V lost 2 bases to trimming and J lost 4 bases, with 11 bases between them. CDR3 length: 15 residues. This CDR3 is CASSYTRLVTGELFF. The CDR3 bases are TGTGCCAGCAGTTACACGCGATTGGTCACCGGGGAGCTGTTTTTT.

This chain uses TRBV7-2 with TRBJ1-5; 7 nucleotides match TRBD1. This CDR3 has 18 amino acids. The V and J ends lost 1 base and 7 bases, in that order; junction bases with no gene match: 16. Per germline, CDR1 SGHTA and CDR2 FQGNSA. The DNA for the CDR3 is TGTGCCAGCAGCTTAGTAAAGGGGCGGGTAGGGGGCGAACAGCCCCAGCATTTT. Translating it yields CASSLVKGRVGGEQPQHF.

This chain links TRBV27 with TRBJ2-2; D might be TRBD2 (6 bases). This CDR3 is 15 amino acids long. V was shortened by 4 bases and J by 5 bases, with 14 bases between the two germline ends. CDR1 and CDR2 from the germline V gene are MNHEY and SMNVEV (reference sequence). The CDR3 region is CASSSGLFLTGELFF. The CDR3 nucleotides are TGTGCCAGCAGTTCGGGACTCTTCTTAACCGGGGAGCTGTTTTTT.

This chain joins TRBV30 and TRBJ2-5, with a weak D call TRBD2 (6 bases). The CDR3 contains 15 residues. Germline V gives CDR1 GTSNPN, CDR2 SVGIG (reference sequence). V was shortened by 2 bases and J by 5 bases, with 18 bases between the two germline ends. The DNA of the CDR3 is TGTGCCTGGAGTAGTGGTCGGGGGAGGTGGGAGACCCAGTACTTC. It translates to CAWSSGRGRWETQYF.

The chain joins TRBV30 to TRBJ2-5; 9 positions match TRBD2. Germline V gene lookup returns CDR1 GTSNPN and CDR2 SVGIG (reference sequence). The ends lost 3 bases at V and 5 bases at J; junction bases unmatched: 10. The CDR3 sequence is 15 residues long. The CDR3 sequence is CAWSVAGALRETQYF. CDR3 sequence (DNA): TGTGCCTGGAGCGTAGCGGGGGCCCTAAGGGAGACCCAGTACTTC.

In this sample, this clone turned up a few times. The chain recombines TRBV4-2 with TRBJ1-1; 9 bases match TRBD1. The germline V gene encodes CDR1 LGHNA and CDR2 YNFKEQ. The CDR3 runs 14 residues. V was pared by 0 bases and J by 6 bases, with 2 bases of the junction left unmatched. The chain's CDR3 is CASSQEWDRAEAFF. CDR3 bases: TGTGCCAGCAGCCAAGAATGGGACAGGGCTGAAGCTTTCTTT.

The CDR3: CASSLDRAYGYTF. CDR3 sequence (DNA): TGTGCCAGCAGCCTTGACAGGGCCTATGGCTACACCTTC. The V call is TRBV7-9, the J call TRBJ1-2; 7 positions agree with TRBD1. The CDR3 length is 13 residues. J gave up 4 bases and V 5 bases, and 4 bases lay outside the gene matches. CDR1 and CDR2 from the germline V gene are SEHNR and FQNEAQ (reference sequence).

This clone is a singleton in its sample. J is TRBJ1-1 and V is TRBV29-1, with D hard to call. The CDR3 has 12 amino acids. The germline gives CDR1 SQVTM, CDR2 ANQGSEA. V lost 0 bases to trimming and J lost 5 bases, with 7 bases between them. DNA of the CDR3: TGCAGCGTTGAAGAGTCCGGGACTGAAGCTTTCTTT. Its translation: CSVEESGTEAFF.

The sample holds a few counts of this clone. The chain joins TRBV5-1 to TRBJ2-7, with TRBD2 as a possible D gene (5 bases). The germline V gene encodes CDR1 SGHRS and CDR2 YFSETQ. The CDR3 has 13 residues. The V and J ends lost 3 bases and 6 bases respectively, with 13 bases between them. CDR3 coding DNA: TGCGCCAGCAGCTCGAACGTAGGGAGCGAGCAGTACTTC. This translates into CASSSNVGSEQYF.

This chain connects TRBV28 to TRBJ1-5, with D unresolved. The CDR3 is 12 residues long. Trimming took 4 bases from V and 6 from J, leaving 7 bases between them. Germline CDR1 is MDHEN and CDR2 is SYDVKM. As DNA, the CDR3 is TGTGCCAGCAGTTCCTCCGGTCAGCCCCAGCATTTT. This gives the protein CASSSSGQPQHF.

This clone was observed a single time. The chain carries TRBV5-1 and TRBJ2-1, with D tentatively TRBD1 (6 bases). The CDR3 runs 15 residues. Germline V CDR1 and CDR2: SGHRS, YFSETQ. Trimming took 0 bases from V and 7 from J, leaving 14 bases between them. CDR3 amino acids: CASSLEGVAVNEQFF. The CDR3 coding sequence is TGCGCCAGCAGCTTGGAGGGGGTTGCGGTAAATGAGCAGTTCTTC.

The CDR3 coding sequence is TGTGCCAGTAGTTTCGGACAGCCGTACACAGATACGCAGTATTTT. Its protein product is CASSFGQPYTDTQYF. The chain has TRBV19 and TRBJ2-3, with D possibly TRBD1 on 6 matching bases. The CDR3 sequence is 15 residues long. With 5 bases removed from V and 2 bases from J, the gap between germline ends came to 14 bases. CDR1 and CDR2 from the germline V gene are LNHDA and SQIVND (reference sequence).

The rearrangement uses TRBV27 and TRBJ2-6; unclear D gene. This CDR3 has 15 amino acids. The ends were cut back, 5 bases at V and 4 bases at J, with 12 bases in the middle. Germline assignment: CDR1 MNHEY and CDR2 SMNVEV (reference sequence). CDR3 amino acids: CASSPQYLGANVLTF. The CDR3 nucleotides read TGTGCCAGCAGTCCTCAATATCTAGGGGCCAACGTCCTGACTTTC.

The V call is TRBV4-2, the J call TRBJ1-2; 7 bases match TRBD1. With 4 bases clipped from V and 6 bases from J, the junction kept 8 bases outside the gene matches. Germline CDR1 reads LGHNA; CDR2 reads YNFKEQ. The CDR3 extends over 14 amino acids. CDR3 coding DNA: TGTGCCAGCAGCCCCGACAGGGTAACTGATGGCTACACCTTC. Its translation is CASSPDRVTDGYTF.

The chain is built from TRBV11-2 and TRBJ1-5; TRBD1 matches at 8 bases. Trimming took 7 bases from V and 7 from J; bases not matched to a gene: 9. The CDR3 is made up of 14 amino acids. CDR1 SGHAT and CDR2 FQNNGV come from the germline V gene. CDR3 loop: CASNLTGEWQPQHF. DNA of the CDR3: TGTGCCAGCAACTTGACAGGGGAGTGGCAGCCCCAGCATTTT.

This clone was counted a single time. The chain employs TRBV7-8 and TRBJ1-3, with D perhaps TRBD1 (6 bases). The CDR3 is 15 residues long. Germline V gives CDR1 SGHVS, CDR2 FQNEAQ. Trimming left V 0 bases short and J 6 bases short, with 12 bases between. CDR3 region: CASSLAHGQTNTIYF. CDR3 nucleotides: TGTGCCAGCAGCTTAGCGCATGGACAGACAAACACCATATATTTT.

V usage is TRBV5-4 and J usage is TRBJ2-2; 8 nucleotides match TRBD2. CDR1 and CDR2 from the germline V gene are SGHNT and YYREEE (reference sequence). J gave up 4 bases and V 2 bases, and 4 bases lay outside the gene matches. The CDR3 runs 15 residues. DNA of the CDR3: TGTGCCAGCAGCTTAAGCGGGGGACTCACCGGGGAGCTGTTTTTT. Translated, it gives CASSLSGGLTGELFF.

The chain couples TRBV4-2 to TRBJ2-5; 11 nucleotides match TRBD2. The CDR3 is made up of 17 amino acids. The J segment lost 2 bases and the V segment lost 0 bases, leaving 5 bases of the junction unmatched. The germline V gene encodes CDR1 LGHNA and CDR2 YNFKEQ. CDR3 region: CASSQELASGGQETQYF. The CDR3, as DNA: TGTGCCAGCAGCCAAGAATTGGCTAGCGGGGGGCAAGAGACCCAGTACTTC.

The CDR3 DNA reads as TGCAGCGTTGGTTTGGGGCAGACCTATGGCTACACCTTC. Protein: CSVGLGQTYGYTF. The chain links TRBV29-1 to TRBJ1-2; D is possibly TRBD1 (5 bases). There are 13 residues in the CDR3. Germline CDR1 and CDR2: SQVTM and ANQGSEA. Trimming stripped 4 bases from V and 4 bases from J, with 13 bases between.

Of note for this clone: Its ends do not fully match the called genes, so a read error is possible. V and J are TRBV5-1 and TRBJ2-6, with TRBD2 matching over 7 bases. Per germline, CDR1 SGHRS and CDR2 YFSETQ. The CDR3 is made up of 20 amino acids. As DNA, the CDR3 is TGCGCCAGCAGCTTTTGGAGTTCGGGACTATCAGAATCCGGGGCCAACGGCCTGACTTTC. Amino acid sequence: CASSFWSSGLSESGANGLTF.

V usage is TRBV19 and J usage is TRBJ1-1, with 9 positions matching TRBD1. Germline V gene lookup returns CDR1 LNHDA and CDR2 SQIVND (reference sequence). This CDR3 comprises 14 residues. V dropped 4 bases and J dropped 3; count of bases not matched to a gene: 3. DNA for the CDR3: TGTGCCAGTAGTACGACAGGGGGAGACACTGAAGCTTTCTTT. This gives the protein CASSTTGGDTEAFF. Combining the CDR3 with reference TRBV19 and TRBJ1-1 gives the whole variable domain DGGITQSPKYLFRKEGQNVTLSCEQNLNHDAMYWYRQDPGQGLRLIYYSQIVNDFQKGDIAEGYSVSREKKESFPLTVTSAQKNPTAFYLCASSTTGGDTEAFFGQGTRLTVV.

This clone was recorded once. The chain couples TRBV13 to TRBJ2-7; TRBD1 aligns across 9 bases. With 3 bases clipped from V and 3 bases from J, the junction kept 3 bases outside the gene matches. The CDR3 spans 14 residues. CDR1 and CDR2 (germline): PRHDT, FYEKMQ (reference sequence). Here the CDR3 DNA reads TGTGCCAGCAGCTTTGGGGACAGGGACTACGAGCAGTACTTC. Amino acids: CASSFGDRDYEQYF.

This chain uses TRBV19 with TRBJ1-1; 7 bases align to TRBD1. The trim removed 4 bases at V and 0 bases at J, leaving 11 bases unmatched. The CDR3 length is 17 residues. Germline CDR1 LNHDA, CDR2 SQIVND (reference sequence). CDR3 sequence reads: CASSKISRGRMNTEAFF. In DNA, the CDR3 is TGTGCCAGTAGTAAAATTTCCAGGGGGAGGATGAACACTGAAGCTTTCTTT.

This chain uses TRBV30 with TRBJ1-2, with no clear D. Per the germline V gene, CDR1 is GTSNPN and CDR2 is SVGIG (reference sequence). The CDR3 consists of 12 residues. V lost 8 bases, J lost 0 bases, and 10 bases lay in between. CDR3 protein: CAESSSNYGYTF. The DNA of the CDR3 is TGTGCCGAGTCTTCCTCTAACTATGGCTACACCTTC.